The TCR beta chain under discussion was sequenced for a study of cytomegalovirus exposure and HLA in healthy donors. On this clone: What it recognizes is unknown.

The PCR was carried out with 60 Vbeta primers and 13 Jbeta primers. Methods used by the authors: In a later analysis, of 80 million or so unique beta chains, around 11 million appeared in at least two donors. Libraries were prepared by immunoSEQ multiplex PCR; TCRdb keeps only in-frame clonotypes and omits some of them. That table gives V, J and clone size, and the DNA gave D and trimming. The table records some 220,000 clones, around 89% of them present only once. Study-level results: Later on, a genetic analysis was performed. It linked a missense variant in DCLRE1C with V- and J-gene trimming of TCR beta. A later analysis showed TCR association rates differing by HLA locus, peaking at DRB1 and lowest at HLA-C. In a later analysis, about 17,000 TCR beta sequences were associated with HLA alleles at 0.05 false discovery rate.

CDR1 is SGHDN, CDR2 FVKESK, per germline. The CDR3 extends over 14 amino acids. Trimming removed 3 bases at V and 2 bases at J, with 7 bases between. This clonotype was obtained from a woman in her late teens or twenties in good health and CMV-seronegative. Sequencing was performed on PBMCs. The rearrangement uses TRBV14 and TRBJ2-2; D may be TRBD1 (6 bases). In nucleotides, the CDR3 is TGTGCCAGCAGCCAGGACAGAAACACCGGGGAGCTGTTTTTT. Amino acids: CASSQDRNTGELFF.